The clone carrying this T cell receptor (beta chain) turned up a few times. What it recognizes is unknown. Stated treatment: oral pan-JAK inhibitor, 5-10 mg twice daily. The data are from a study of CD8+ T cells in alopecia areata. About the research overall: It was oral tofacitinib, at 5 to 10 mg twice daily, that treated patients received. Whole-study findings and limits: Numerous clones, expanded in lesions, remained in scalp and blood during tofacitinib. Clonality in the scalp and expanded CD8+ clones ranked among the top 100 were significantly decreased by tofacitinib. Uncertainty about whether baseline CD8+ expansion is linked to response remains, with one nonresponder.

Once RNA had been extracted, it was reverse transcribed into cDNA to act as the sequencing template. Clones were read by immunoSEQ multiplex PCR, and TCRdb kept only the in-frame ones, dropping some. The table includes some 80,000 clones, around 66% detected once. The sequencing used CD8+ T cells sorted from blood, collected at week 24, from a patient treated with tofacitinib. This receptor was obtained from a human donor with alopecia areata.

The CDR3: CASSSLAGMGDTQYF. The DNA for the CDR3 is TGTGCCAGCAGCTCCCTAGCGGGGATGGGGGATACGCAGTATTTT. The gene calls are TRBV7-2 and TRBJ2-3, with TRBD2 matching 9 bases. V was pared by 4 bases and J by 6 bases, with 8 bases of the junction left unmatched. Germline loops: CDR1 SGHTA, CDR2 FQGNSA. The CDR3 loop spans 15 amino acids.